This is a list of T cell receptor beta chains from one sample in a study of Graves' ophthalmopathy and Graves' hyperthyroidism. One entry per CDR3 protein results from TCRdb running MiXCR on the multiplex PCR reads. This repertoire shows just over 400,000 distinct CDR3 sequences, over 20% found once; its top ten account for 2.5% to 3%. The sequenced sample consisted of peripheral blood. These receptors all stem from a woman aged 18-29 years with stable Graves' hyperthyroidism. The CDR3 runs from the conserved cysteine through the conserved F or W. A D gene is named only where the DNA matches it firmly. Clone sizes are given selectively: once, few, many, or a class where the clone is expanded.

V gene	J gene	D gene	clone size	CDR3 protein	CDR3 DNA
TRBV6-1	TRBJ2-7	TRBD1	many	CASSEPADRAYEQYF	TGTGCCAGCAGTGAACCTGCGGACAGGGCCTACGAGCAGTACTTC
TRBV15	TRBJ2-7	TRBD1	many	CATSRNRGRYEQYF	TGTGCCACCAGCAGGAACAGGGGCCGCTACGAGCAGTACTTC
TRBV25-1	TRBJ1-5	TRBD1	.	CASSGFGTGASNQPQHF	TGTGCCAGCAGTGGGTTTGGGACAGGGGCTAGCAATCAGCCCCAGCATTTT
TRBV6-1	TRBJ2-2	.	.	CASSQDGVGELFF	TGTGCCAGCAGTCAGGATGGGGTCGGGGAGCTGTTTTTT
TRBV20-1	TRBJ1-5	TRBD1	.	CSAGTGESQPQHF	TGCAGTGCTGGGACAGGGGAAAGTCAGCCCCAGCATTTT
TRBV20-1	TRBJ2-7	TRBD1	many	CSAATGFYLGESEQYF	TGCAGTGCTGCGACAGGGTTTTACCTCGGGGAGAGCGAGCAGTACTTC
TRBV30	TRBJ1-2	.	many	CAWGIYGYTF	TGTGCCTGGGGGATCTATGGCTACACCTTC
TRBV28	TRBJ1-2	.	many	CASSLLDNYGYTF	TGTGCCAGCAGTTTACTTGACAACTATGGCTACACCTTC
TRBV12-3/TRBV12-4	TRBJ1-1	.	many	CASSYGAGGSEAFF	TGTGCCAGCAGTTATGGAGCGGGGGGCTCTGAAGCTTTCTTT
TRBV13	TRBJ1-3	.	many	CASTGQLSGNTIYF	TGTGCCAGCACAGGACAACTCTCTGGAAACACCATATATTTT
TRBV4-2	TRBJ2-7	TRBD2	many	CASSQEIRLAGPSYEQYF	TGTGCCAGCAGCCAAGAGATAAGACTAGCGGGTCCCTCCTACGAGCAGTACTTC
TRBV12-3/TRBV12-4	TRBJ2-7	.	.	CASSLSGTFYEQYF	TGTGCCAGCAGTTTGTCGGGCACCTTCTACGAGCAGTACTTC
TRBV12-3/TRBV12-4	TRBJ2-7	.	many	CASRNFREQYF	TGTGCCAGCAGGAATTTCCGCGAGCAGTACTTC
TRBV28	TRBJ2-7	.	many	CASSPPTPAYEQYF	TGTGCCAGCAGTCCGCCGACTCCCGCCTACGAGCAGTACTTC
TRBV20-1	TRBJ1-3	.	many	CSALGVGNTIYF	TGCAGTGCTCTCGGAGTGGGAAACACCATATATTTT